This T cell receptor (beta chain) was captured in a study of radiotherapy plus CTLA-4 blockade in lung cancer. On the study more broadly: Objective responses were seen in under 20% of patients, disease control in 31%. General observations from the study: After treatment with radiotherapy plus ipilimumab, TCR clones that came from the tumor expanded in blood. Among reported predictors of response, early blood T cell clone dynamics with interferon-beta performed best.

About this clone itself: Its antigen remains unknown.

Sequencing was performed with immunoSEQ multiplex PCR; in TCRdb, only in-frame clones are kept and a portion is missing. The sample carries 60,000 to 75,000 clones, 70% to 80% recorded once. Treatment of patients with chemo-refractory metastatic non-small-cell lung cancer consisted of focal radiation plus CTLA-4 blockade with ipilimumab. Germline V gene sequence: CDR1 SGHRS, CDR2 YFSETQ. V was cut by 9 bases and J by 1 base, with 13 bases left in between. This CDR3 contains 14 residues. The chain carries TRBV5-1 and TRBJ2-2; perhaps TRBD1 as D (7 bases). This clonotype was sampled from a human donor with non-small cell lung cancer whose response to radiotherapy plus ipilimumab could not be evaluated. Some clones in this sample may be carry-over from other donors' samples. Sequenced here: peripheral blood, sampled from a patient treated with radiotherapy plus ipilimumab. CDR3 sequence (DNA): TGCGCCACCGCGGGACAGCTGAACACCGGGGAGCTGTTTTTT. Translated: CATAGQLNTGELFF.